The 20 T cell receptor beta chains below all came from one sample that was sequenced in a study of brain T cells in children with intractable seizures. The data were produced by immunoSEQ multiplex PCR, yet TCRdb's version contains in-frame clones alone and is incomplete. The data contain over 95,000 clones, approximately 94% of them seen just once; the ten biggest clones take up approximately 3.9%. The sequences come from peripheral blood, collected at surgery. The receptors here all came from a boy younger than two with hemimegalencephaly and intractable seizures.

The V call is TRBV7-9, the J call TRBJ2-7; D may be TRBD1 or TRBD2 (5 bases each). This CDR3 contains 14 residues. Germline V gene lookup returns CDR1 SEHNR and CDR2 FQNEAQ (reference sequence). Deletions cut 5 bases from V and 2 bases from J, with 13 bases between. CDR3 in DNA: TGTGCCAGCAGCACTAGGGACCTCGCCTACGAGCAGTACTTC. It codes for CASSTRDLAYEQYF.

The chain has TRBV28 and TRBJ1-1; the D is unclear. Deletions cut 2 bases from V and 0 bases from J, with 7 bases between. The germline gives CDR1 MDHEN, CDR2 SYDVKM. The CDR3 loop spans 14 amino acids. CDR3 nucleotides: TGTGCCAGCAGTTTACCGGTTTTGAACACTGAAGCTTTCTTT. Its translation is CASSLPVLNTEAFF.

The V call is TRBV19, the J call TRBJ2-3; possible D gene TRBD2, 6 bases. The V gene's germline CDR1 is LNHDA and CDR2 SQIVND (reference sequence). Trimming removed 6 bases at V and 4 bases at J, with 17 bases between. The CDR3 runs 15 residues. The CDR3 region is CASSDPGLASDTQYF. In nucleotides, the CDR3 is TGTGCCAGTAGCGACCCTGGGCTAGCGTCAGATACGCAGTATTTT.

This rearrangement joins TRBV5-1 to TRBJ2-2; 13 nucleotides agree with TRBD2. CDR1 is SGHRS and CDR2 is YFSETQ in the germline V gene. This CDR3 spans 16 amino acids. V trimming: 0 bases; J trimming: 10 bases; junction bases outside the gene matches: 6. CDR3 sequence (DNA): TGCGCCAGCAGCTTGGTACTAGCGGGAGGGCCGGAGGAGCTGTTTTTT. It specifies CASSLVLAGGPEELFF.

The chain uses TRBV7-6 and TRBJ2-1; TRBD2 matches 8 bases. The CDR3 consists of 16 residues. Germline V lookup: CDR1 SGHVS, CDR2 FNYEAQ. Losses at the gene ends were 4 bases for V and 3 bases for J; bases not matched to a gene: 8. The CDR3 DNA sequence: TGTGCCAGCAGCTCATTTCCCCTAGCGGGCTACAATGAGCAGTTCTTC. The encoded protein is CASSSFPLAGYNEQFF.

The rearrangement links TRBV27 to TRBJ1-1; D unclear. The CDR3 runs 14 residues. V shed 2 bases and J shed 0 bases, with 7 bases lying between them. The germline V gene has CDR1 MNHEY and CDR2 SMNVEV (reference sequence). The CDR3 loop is CASSLLGVNTEAFF. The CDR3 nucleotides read TGTGCCAGCAGTTTACTCGGGGTGAACACTGAAGCTTTCTTT.

The CDR3, as DNA: TGTGCCAGCAGTTTACCCACCGGGACAGGGACTCCGTGGGTCACTGAAGCTTTCTTT. Protein: CASSLPTGTGTPWVTEAFF. V is TRBV28 and J is TRBJ1-1, with 9 bases matching TRBD1. The ends lost 2 bases at V and 4 bases at J; junction bases unmatched: 17. This CDR3 is built from 19 residues. Germline assignment: CDR1 MDHEN and CDR2 SYDVKM. Based on the CDR3 plus reference TRBV28 and TRBJ1-1, the full variable domain is DVKVTQSSRYLVKRTGEKVFLECVQDMDHENMFWYRQDPGLGLRLIYFSYDVKMKEKGDIPEGYSVSREKKERFSLILESASTNQTSMYLCASSLPTGTGTPWVTEAFFGQGTRLTVV.

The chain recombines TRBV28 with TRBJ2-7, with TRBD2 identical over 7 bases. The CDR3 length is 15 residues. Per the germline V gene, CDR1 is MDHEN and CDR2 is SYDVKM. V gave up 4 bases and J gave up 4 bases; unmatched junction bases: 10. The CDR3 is CASSSGSGALYEQYF. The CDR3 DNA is TGTGCCAGCAGTTCCGGAAGCGGGGCTTTGTACGAGCAGTACTTC.

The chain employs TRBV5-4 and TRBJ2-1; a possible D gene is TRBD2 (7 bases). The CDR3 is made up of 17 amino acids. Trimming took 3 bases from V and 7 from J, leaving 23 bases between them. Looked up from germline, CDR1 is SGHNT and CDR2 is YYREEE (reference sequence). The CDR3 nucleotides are TGTGCCAGCAGCTGGGGGGCTCCCAGCGGGGTTATAAATGAGCAGTTCTTC. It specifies CASSWGAPSGVINEQFF.

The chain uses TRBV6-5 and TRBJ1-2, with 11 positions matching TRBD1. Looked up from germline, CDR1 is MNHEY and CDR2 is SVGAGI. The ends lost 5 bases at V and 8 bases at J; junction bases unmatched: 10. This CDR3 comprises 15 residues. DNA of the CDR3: TGTGCCAGCAGTCGTATTGGACAGGGGGCTCGAGGCTACACCTTC. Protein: CASSRIGQGARGYTF.

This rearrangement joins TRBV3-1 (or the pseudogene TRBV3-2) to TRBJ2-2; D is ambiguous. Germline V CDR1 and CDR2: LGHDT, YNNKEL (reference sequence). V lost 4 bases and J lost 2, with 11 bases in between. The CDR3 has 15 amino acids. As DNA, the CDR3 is TGTGCCAGCAGCCCGGTAGTCTTCAACACCGGGGAGCTGTTTTTT. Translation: CASSPVVFNTGELFF.

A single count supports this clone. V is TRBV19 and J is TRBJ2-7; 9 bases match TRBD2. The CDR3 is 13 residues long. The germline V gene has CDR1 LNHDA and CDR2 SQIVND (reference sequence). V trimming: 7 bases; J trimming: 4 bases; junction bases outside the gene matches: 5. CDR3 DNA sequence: TGTGCCAGTACTGCGGGGGGGGGATACGAGCAGTACTTC. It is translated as CASTAGGGYEQYF.

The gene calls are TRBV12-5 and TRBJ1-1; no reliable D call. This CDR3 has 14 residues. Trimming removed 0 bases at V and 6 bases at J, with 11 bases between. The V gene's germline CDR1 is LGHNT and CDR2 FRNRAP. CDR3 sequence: CASGLVRGEAEAFF. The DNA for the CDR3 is TGTGCTAGTGGTTTGGTACGGGGTGAGGCTGAAGCTTTCTTT.

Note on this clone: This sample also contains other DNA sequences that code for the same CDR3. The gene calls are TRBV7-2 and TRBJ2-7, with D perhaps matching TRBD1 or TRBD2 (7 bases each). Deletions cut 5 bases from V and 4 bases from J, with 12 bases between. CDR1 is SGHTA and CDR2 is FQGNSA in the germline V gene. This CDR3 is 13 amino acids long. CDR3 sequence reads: CASSPRGGYEQYF. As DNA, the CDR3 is TGTGCCAGCAGCCCCAGGGGGGGTTACGAGCAGTACTTC.

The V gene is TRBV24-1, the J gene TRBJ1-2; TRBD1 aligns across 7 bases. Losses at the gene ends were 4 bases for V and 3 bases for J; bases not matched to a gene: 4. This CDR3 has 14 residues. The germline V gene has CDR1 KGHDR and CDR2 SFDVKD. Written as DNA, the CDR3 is TGTGCCACCAGTGACCTGGACAGGTACTATGGCTACACCTTC. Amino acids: CATSDLDRYYGYTF.

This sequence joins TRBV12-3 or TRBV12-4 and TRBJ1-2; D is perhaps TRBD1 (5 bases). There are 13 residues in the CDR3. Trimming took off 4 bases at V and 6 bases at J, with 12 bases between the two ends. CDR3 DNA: TGTGCCAGCAGTTCACCCGGAGGGGATGGCTACACCTTC. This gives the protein CASSSPGGDGYTF.

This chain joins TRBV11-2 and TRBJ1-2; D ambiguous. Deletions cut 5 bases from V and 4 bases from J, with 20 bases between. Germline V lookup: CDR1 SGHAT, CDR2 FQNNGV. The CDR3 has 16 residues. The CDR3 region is CASSGGPTPVPYGYTF. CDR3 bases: TGTGCCAGCAGCGGAGGGCCTACCCCTGTACCCTATGGCTACACCTTC.

The chain's CDR3 is CASSLLPSGETQYF. The CDR3 region has the DNA TGCGCCAGCAGCCTCCTCCCTAGCGGGGAGACCCAGTACTTC. V gene TRBV4-1 combines with J gene TRBJ2-5; the match to TRBD2 covers 8 bases. Germline CDR1 is MGHRA and CDR2 is YSYEKL. The CDR3 length is 14 residues. V lost 4 bases and J lost 5; bases outside the gene matches: 6.

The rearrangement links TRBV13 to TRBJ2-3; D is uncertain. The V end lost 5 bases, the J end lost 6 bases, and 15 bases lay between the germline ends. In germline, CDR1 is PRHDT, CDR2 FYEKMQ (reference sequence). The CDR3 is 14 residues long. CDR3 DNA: TGTGCCAGCAGCCCCTCTGGTCGCCCTGATACGCAGTATTTT. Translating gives CASSPSGRPDTQYF.

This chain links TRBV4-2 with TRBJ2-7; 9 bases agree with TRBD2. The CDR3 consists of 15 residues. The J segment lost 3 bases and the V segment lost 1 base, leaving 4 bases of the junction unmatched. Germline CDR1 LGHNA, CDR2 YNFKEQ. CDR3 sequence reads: CASSQALAGNYEQYF. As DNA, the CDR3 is TGTGCCAGCAGCCAAGCGCTAGCGGGGAACTACGAGCAGTACTTC.